The following is a T cell receptor beta chain sequence with its context. This table comes from immunoSEQ multiplex PCR, and its TCRdb copy is limited to in-frame clones, with some not included. The sample carries about 59,000 clones, over 70% recorded once. With 6 bases removed from V and 2 bases from J, the gap between germline ends came to 11 bases. The germline CDR1 and CDR2 sequences are ENHRY and SYGVKD. The CDR3 runs 13 residues. The data were obtained in a study of radiation and T cells in renal cell carcinoma. Study-level background: Nephrectomy followed 15 Gy stereotactic body radiation by 4 weeks.

Indicated time point: baseline pretreatment blood. Treatment reported: 15 Gy SBRT to primary tumor, nephrectomy 4 weeks later. Radiation-treated patients gave blood at baseline, week 2 and week 4. The patient's renal cell carcinoma had clear cell pathology. Sequenced material: blood, taken from a patient whose treatment included radiotherapy and nephrectomy. This TCR was sampled from a man in his sixties with renal cell carcinoma. The chain employs TRBV10-3 and TRBJ2-7; D possibly matches TRBD1 or TRBD2 (5 bases each). The chain's CDR3 is CAIRGVGAYEQYV. DNA for the CDR3: TGTGCCATCAGGGGGGTCGGGGCCTACGAGCAGTACGTC.